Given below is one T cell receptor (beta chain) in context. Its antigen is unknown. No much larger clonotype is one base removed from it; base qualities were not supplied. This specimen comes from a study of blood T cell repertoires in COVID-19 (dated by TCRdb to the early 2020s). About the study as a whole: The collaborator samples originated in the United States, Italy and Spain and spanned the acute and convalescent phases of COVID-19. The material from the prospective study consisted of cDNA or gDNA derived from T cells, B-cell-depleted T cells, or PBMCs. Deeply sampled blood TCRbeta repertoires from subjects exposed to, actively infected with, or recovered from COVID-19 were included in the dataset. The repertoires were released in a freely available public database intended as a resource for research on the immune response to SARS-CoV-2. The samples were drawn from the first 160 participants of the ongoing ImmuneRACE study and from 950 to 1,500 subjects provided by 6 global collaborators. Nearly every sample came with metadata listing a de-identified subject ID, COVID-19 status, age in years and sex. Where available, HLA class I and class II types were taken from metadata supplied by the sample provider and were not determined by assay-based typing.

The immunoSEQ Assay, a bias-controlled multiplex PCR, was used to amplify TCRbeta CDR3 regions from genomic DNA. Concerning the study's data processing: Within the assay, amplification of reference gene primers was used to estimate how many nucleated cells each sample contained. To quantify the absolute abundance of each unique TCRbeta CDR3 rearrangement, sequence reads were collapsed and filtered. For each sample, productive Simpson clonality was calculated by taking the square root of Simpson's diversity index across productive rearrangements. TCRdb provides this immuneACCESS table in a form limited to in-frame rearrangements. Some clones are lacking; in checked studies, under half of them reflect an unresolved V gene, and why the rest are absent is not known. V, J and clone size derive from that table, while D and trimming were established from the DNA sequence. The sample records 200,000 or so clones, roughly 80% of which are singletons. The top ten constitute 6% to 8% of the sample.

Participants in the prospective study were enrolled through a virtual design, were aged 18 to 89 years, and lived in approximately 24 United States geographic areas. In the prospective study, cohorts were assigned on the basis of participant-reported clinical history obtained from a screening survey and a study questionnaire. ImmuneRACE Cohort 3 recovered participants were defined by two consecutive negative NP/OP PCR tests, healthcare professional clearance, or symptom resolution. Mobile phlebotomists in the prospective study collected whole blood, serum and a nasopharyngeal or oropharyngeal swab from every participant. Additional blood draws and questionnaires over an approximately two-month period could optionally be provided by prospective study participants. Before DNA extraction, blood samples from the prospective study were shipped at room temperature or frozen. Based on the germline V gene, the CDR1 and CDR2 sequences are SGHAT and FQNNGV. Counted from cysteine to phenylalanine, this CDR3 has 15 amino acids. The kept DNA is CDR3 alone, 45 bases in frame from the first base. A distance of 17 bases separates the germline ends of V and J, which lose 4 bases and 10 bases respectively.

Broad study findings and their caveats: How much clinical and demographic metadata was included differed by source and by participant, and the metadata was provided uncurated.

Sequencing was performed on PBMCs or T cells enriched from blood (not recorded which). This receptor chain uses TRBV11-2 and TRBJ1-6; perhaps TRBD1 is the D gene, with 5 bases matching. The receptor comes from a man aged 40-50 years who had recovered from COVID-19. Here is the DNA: TGTGCCAGCAGCTCGATGGGGGGGACCCTATCACCCCTCCACTTT. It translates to CASSSMGGTLSPLHF.